This T cell receptor beta chain was observed in a study of CD8+CD57+ T cells in acquired aplastic anemia. For the study at large: Sorted CD4+ and CD8+ cells gave an average of about 3 ug of DNA. As sequenced from healthy donors, CD4+ cells averaged about 10 million reads.

Profiles of TCR beta VDJ and CDR3 were generated from a genomic DNA template. Each CDR3 protein gets one entry after TCRdb re-called the reads with MiXCR. The sample holds around 230,000 distinct CDR3 sequences, approximately 60% seen once. This clonotype was seen a single time. The antigen remains unidentified. Study-wide results and limits: No significant difference in CD8+ Simpson's diversity was found between patients and controls.

The germline CDR1 and CDR2 sequences are SSHAT and FNYEAQ (reference sequence). The CDR3 has 14 residues. The rearrangement uses TRBV7-7 and TRBJ2-2; a possible D gene is TRBD2 (5 bases). This clonotype originated in a human donor in good health. Sequencing was carried out using sorted CD4+, CD8+, or CD8+CD57+ T cells (not recorded which) from PBMCs. The CDR3 spells CASSRELNTGELFF. CDR3 bases: TGTGCTAGTAGCCGGGAATTGAACACCGGGGAGCTGTTTTTT.